The rows below give T cell receptor beta chains drawn from one sample of a study of shared clonotypes between healthy human individuals. Generated by immunoSEQ multiplex PCR, the TCRdb table keeps only in-frame clones and is missing some. Among about 820,000 clones, about 92% were seen once, and the ten largest hold 24%. The sample was naive CD8+ T cells sorted from blood. The receptors shown here come from a man between 25 and 39 years old in good health. Both conserved end residues are part of each CDR3. The order of the fields is CDR3 DNA, CDR3 protein, V gene, clone size, D gene, J gene. A D gene is named only where the DNA matches it firmly. Size is omitted from some rows. Given values are once, few, many or a class for expanded clones.

cdr3_nt: TGCGCCAGCAGCCAAGACAAGCGGGGCTCCTACGAGCAGTACTTC; cdr3_aa: CASSQDKRGSYEQYF; v_call: TRBV4-1; clone_size: NA; d_call: TRBD2; j_call: TRBJ2-7
cdr3_nt: TGCAGCGTTGAAGATTTAGGGCTCGAGCAGTACTTC; cdr3_aa: CSVEDLGLEQYF; v_call: TRBV29-1; clone_size: NA; d_call: NA; j_call: TRBJ2-7
cdr3_nt: TGTGCCAGCAGTCCAATGCAGGCTCAGTACAATGAGCAGTTCTTC; cdr3_aa: CASSPMQAQYNEQFF; v_call: TRBV27; clone_size: NA; d_call: NA; j_call: TRBJ2-1
cdr3_nt: TGTGCCAGCAGCTTAATCGGGACAGGAATATCCTACGAGCAGTACTTC; cdr3_aa: CASSLIGTGISYEQYF; v_call: TRBV7-9; clone_size: NA; d_call: TRBD1; j_call: TRBJ2-7
cdr3_nt: TGTGCCAGCAGCTCCGGGGGCGCCACTGAAGCTTTCTTT; cdr3_aa: CASSSGGATEAFF; v_call: TRBV7-3; clone_size: NA; d_call: NA; j_call: TRBJ1-1
cdr3_nt: TGTGCCAGCAGCGCGGGACTAGCGGGAGTGGGCCAAGAGACCCAGTACTTC; cdr3_aa: CASSAGLAGVGQETQYF; v_call: TRBV21-1; clone_size: few; d_call: NA; j_call: TRBJ2-5
cdr3_nt: TGTGCCTGGCGGGACAGGGGGGCCTACAATGAGCAGTTCTTC; cdr3_aa: CAWRDRGAYNEQFF; v_call: TRBV30; clone_size: NA; d_call: TRBD1; j_call: TRBJ2-1
cdr3_nt: TGTGCCATCAGGGCCGACAGGGGGTCCCAGCTAGGGACCGGGGAGCTGTTTTTT; cdr3_aa: CAIRADRGSQLGTGELFF; v_call: TRBV10-3; clone_size: NA; d_call: TRBD1; j_call: TRBJ2-2
cdr3_nt: TGTGCCAGCAGCTCCTCCGGGGGGCGGGAATCCTACGAGCAGTACTTC; cdr3_aa: CASSSSGGRESYEQYF; v_call: TRBV7-9; clone_size: NA; d_call: NA; j_call: TRBJ2-7
cdr3_nt: TGTGCCAGCAGTTTATCCGGAATGACCGGGGAGCTGTTTTTT; cdr3_aa: CASSLSGMTGELFF; v_call: TRBV27; clone_size: once; d_call: NA; j_call: TRBJ2-2
cdr3_nt: TGCAGCGTGACTAGGGGGCCAAGGCTTAGCGGCTGGGAGAACTATGAGCAGTTCTTC; cdr3_aa: CSVTRGPRLSGWENYEQFF; v_call: TRBV29-1; clone_size: NA; d_call: NA; j_call: TRBJ2-1
cdr3_nt: TGTGCCAGCAGCCACTCGTCCCGAAAGGACACTGAAGCTTTCTTT; cdr3_aa: CASSHSSRKDTEAFF; v_call: TRBV5-4; clone_size: NA; d_call: NA; j_call: TRBJ1-1
cdr3_nt: TGTGCCAGCAGCCTTGACTCCGGGGCTTACTCCTACGAGCAGTACTTC; cdr3_aa: CASSLDSGAYSYEQYF; v_call: TRBV7-9; clone_size: NA; d_call: NA; j_call: TRBJ2-7
cdr3_nt: TGTGCCAGCAGCGGGACTAGCGGGTTGGGGGAGACCCAGTACTTC; cdr3_aa: CASSGTSGLGETQYF; v_call: TRBV2; clone_size: NA; d_call: TRBD2; j_call: TRBJ2-5
cdr3_nt: TGTGCCAGCAGCGAGGCGGGAGTCTCCTACAATGAGCAGTTCTTC; cdr3_aa: CASSEAGVSYNEQFF; v_call: TRBV9; clone_size: NA; d_call: TRBD2; j_call: TRBJ2-1
cdr3_nt: TGTGCCAGCACCGGGATCCCGGAGACCCAGTACTTC; cdr3_aa: CASTGIPETQYF; v_call: TRBV2; clone_size: NA; d_call: NA; j_call: TRBJ2-5
cdr3_nt: TGTGCCAGCAGCCCCCACGGGATAGGGAAATACGAGCAGTACTTC; cdr3_aa: CASSPHGIGKYEQYF; v_call: TRBV7-2; clone_size: NA; d_call: NA; j_call: TRBJ2-7
cdr3_nt: TGTGCCAGCAGTTTAGTACGGAGCTCCTACAATGAGCAGTTCTTC; cdr3_aa: CASSLVRSSYNEQFF; v_call: TRBV27; clone_size: NA; d_call: NA; j_call: TRBJ2-1
cdr3_nt: TGTGCCTGGAGTATGCGGGAGGGCGGGGAGCAGTTCTTC; cdr3_aa: CAWSMREGGEQFF; v_call: TRBV30; clone_size: once; d_call: TRBD2; j_call: TRBJ2-1
cdr3_nt: TGTGCCAGCAGCTTAGGAAGGACTTCCTACAATGAGCAGTTCTTC; cdr3_aa: CASSLGRTSYNEQFF; v_call: TRBV13; clone_size: NA; d_call: NA; j_call: TRBJ2-1
cdr3_nt: TGTGCCAGCAGCCCTCGGGACTCTACCTACGAGCAGTACTTC; cdr3_aa: CASSPRDSTYEQYF; v_call: TRBV7-9; clone_size: once; d_call: NA; j_call: TRBJ2-7
cdr3_nt: TGTGCCATCTTGGACAGCCTAGCCTACGAGCAGTACTTC; cdr3_aa: CAILDSLAYEQYF; v_call: TRBV10-3; clone_size: NA; d_call: NA; j_call: TRBJ2-7
cdr3_nt: TGTGCCAGCAGCAACTACGCTCTCCGGATAGTTTTGAACTATGGCTACACCTTC; cdr3_aa: CASSNYALRIVLNYGYTF; v_call: TRBV21-1; clone_size: NA; d_call: NA; j_call: TRBJ1-2
cdr3_nt: TGTGCCAGCAGTTTTTCTCTCAACACTGAAGCTTTCTTT; cdr3_aa: CASSFSLNTEAFF; v_call: TRBV27; clone_size: NA; d_call: NA; j_call: TRBJ1-1
cdr3_nt: TGCGCCAGCAGCGGACAGGGGCGGGAGACCCAGTACTTC; cdr3_aa: CASSGQGRETQYF; v_call: TRBV10-2; clone_size: NA; d_call: TRBD1; j_call: TRBJ2-5
cdr3_nt: TGTGCCAGCAGCTTATCGGGGACTAGCGGGATGTACGAGCAGTACTTC; cdr3_aa: CASSLSGTSGMYEQYF; v_call: TRBV5-6; clone_size: NA; d_call: TRBD2; j_call: TRBJ2-7
cdr3_nt: TGCGCCAGCAGCTTTTACACTAGCGGGCAAGTTTACAATGAGCAGTTCTTC; cdr3_aa: CASSFYTSGQVYNEQFF; v_call: TRBV5-1; clone_size: NA; d_call: TRBD2; j_call: TRBJ2-1
cdr3_nt: TGTGCCAGCAGCCAGACCGGAGCTCTGGCCAAAAACATTCAGTACTTC; cdr3_aa: CASSQTGALAKNIQYF; v_call: TRBV7-9; clone_size: NA; d_call: NA; j_call: TRBJ2-4
cdr3_nt: TGTGCCAGCAGCCCGGGACGTCCGGGGGCCCATGAGCAGTTCTTC; cdr3_aa: CASSPGRPGAHEQFF; v_call: TRBV7-6; clone_size: NA; d_call: NA; j_call: TRBJ2-1
cdr3_nt: TGTGCCAGCAGATTCACAGGGGGTCGCACTGAAGCTTTCTTT; cdr3_aa: CASRFTGGRTEAFF; v_call: TRBV11-1; clone_size: NA; d_call: TRBD1; j_call: TRBJ1-1
cdr3_nt: TGTGCCAGCTCACCTGCGACTAGCGGGGGCACCTACAATGAGCAGTTCTTC; cdr3_aa: CASSPATSGGTYNEQFF; v_call: TRBV18; clone_size: NA; d_call: TRBD2; j_call: TRBJ2-1
cdr3_nt: TGTGCCACCAGCAGAGACGTCGGGTCTGGCTACACCTTC; cdr3_aa: CATSRDVGSGYTF; v_call: TRBV15; clone_size: once; d_call: NA; j_call: TRBJ1-2